This is a list of T cell receptor beta chains from one sample in a study of CD8 T cells in ankylosing spondylitis. Each CDR3 protein is one row after TCRdb ran MiXCR on the 5' RACE reads. The table lists 500,000 to 550,000 distinct CDR3 sequences, roughly 12% of them singletons. The sequencing sample was made of blood, either unsorted or a sorted T cell fraction (not recorded which). These receptors all come from a male donor with ankylosing spondylitis. Both conserved end residues are part of each CDR3. The D gene is left open where the match is weak. The listing skips clone size in some rows; elsewhere it reads once, few, many or a size class.

14	TRBV20-1	once	-	TRBJ2-3	CSARRDGDTDTQYF	TGCAGTGCTAGAAGGGACGGAGACACAGATACGCAGTATTTT
12	TRBV20-1	-	-	TRBJ1-5	CSAGGGGEPQHF	TGCAGTGCTGGCGGGGGCGGGGAGCCCCAGCATTTT
15	TRBV12-3/TRBV12-4	-	-	TRBJ2-1	CASSLSGVLYNEQFF	TGTGCCAGCAGTTTGTCAGGAGTTCTGTACAATGAGCAGTTCTTC
14	TRBV24-1	many	-	TRBJ2-1	CATSELGVNSEQFF	TGTGCCACCAGTGAACTAGGGGTAAACAGTGAGCAGTTCTTC
16	TRBV5-1	few	-	TRBJ1-1	CASSLQESGRSTEAFF	TGCGCCAGCAGCTTGCAAGAATCAGGGCGAAGCACTGAAGCTTTCTTT
16	TRBV28	-	-	TRBJ2-4	CASSPIGVVAKNIQYF	TGTGCCAGCAGCCCCATAGGGGTAGTAGCCAAAAACATTCAGTACTTC
15	TRBV4-1	-	-	TRBJ2-7	CASSQAGAISYEQYF	TGCGCCAGCAGCCAAGCAGGAGCGATCTCCTACGAGCAGTACTTC
15	TRBV11-2	-	-	TRBJ2-1	CASSKGGTPYNEQFF	TGTGCCAGCAGCAAAGGGGGAACACCCTACAATGAGCAGTTCTTC
16	TRBV5-1	-	-	TRBJ2-3	CASSSTGAGGTNTQYF	TGCGCCAGCAGCTCTACTGGGGCGGGTGGCACAAATACGCAGTATTTT
14	TRBV5-1	few	TRBD1	TRBJ1-2	CASSLGTGKNGYTF	TGCGCCAGCAGCTTGGGGACAGGGAAGAATGGCTACACCTTC
17	TRBV7-2	-	TRBD1	TRBJ2-3	CASSFRTGSGLTDTQYF	TGTGCCAGCAGCTTCCGGACAGGGTCGGGTTTAACAGATACGCAGTATTTT
14	TRBV19	few	-	TRBJ2-7	CASTTPGKAIEQYF	TGTGCCAGTACCACCCCCGGGAAAGCCATCGAGCAGTACTTC
16	TRBV5-1	few	-	TRBJ2-3	CASSLQGTRATDTQYF	TGCGCCAGCAGCTTACAGGGCACACGAGCCACAGATACGCAGTATTTT
14	TRBV2	once	-	TRBJ2-2	CASSGSDGSGELFF	TGTGCCAGCAGTGGCTCCGACGGAAGCGGGGAGCTGTTTTTT
15	TRBV7-9	-	TRBD1	TRBJ2-1	CASSVRQGKNNEQFF	TGTGCCAGCAGCGTAAGACAGGGGAAAAACAATGAGCAGTTCTTC
15	TRBV15	few	-	TRBJ2-7	CATSRDGTGRYEQYF	TGTGCCACCAGCAGAGATGGTACGGGACGCTACGAGCAGTACTTC
15	TRBV25-1	-	-	TRBJ2-1	CASSVLPGLYNEQFF	TGTGCCAGCAGTGTCCTTCCGGGACTCTACAATGAGCAGTTCTTC
12	TRBV6-1	-	-	TRBJ2-2	CASSEDHGELFF	TGTGCCAGCAGTGAAGATCACGGGGAGCTGTTTTTT
13	TRBV19	-	-	TRBJ1-4	CATLGATNEKLFF	TGTGCCACCTTGGGAGCAACTAATGAAAAACTGTTTTTT
10	TRBV29-1	-	-	TRBJ2-2	CSAVGGELFF	TGCAGCGCTGTCGGCGGGGAGCTGTTTTTT
14	TRBV5-1	-	TRBD2	TRBJ2-1	CASRVLAGGHEQFF	TGCGCCAGCAGGGTCCTAGCGGGAGGGCATGAGCAGTTCTTC
13	TRBV7-2	-	-	TRBJ2-7	CASSRSVDYEQYF	TGTGCCAGCAGCCGGTCGGTCGATTACGAGCAGTACTTC
15	TRBV12-3/TRBV12-4	many	-	TRBJ1-2	CASSQHGGGDNGYTF	TGTGCCAGCAGCCAACACGGGGGGGGCGATAATGGCTACACCTTC
16	TRBV3-1	few	-	TRBJ2-1	CASSPLGARVSGEQFF	TGTGCCAGCAGCCCACTGGGAGCACGGGTATCAGGTGAGCAGTTCTTC
15	TRBV10-3	few	-	TRBJ2-6	CATGRDNSGANVLTF	TGTGCCACTGGCCGGGACAACTCTGGGGCCAACGTCCTGACTTTC
14	TRBV20-1	few	-	TRBJ2-3	CSARGTLLTDTQYF	TGCAGTGCTAGAGGGACACTACTCACAGATACGCAGTATTTT
16	TRBV6-1	few	TRBD1	TRBJ2-2	CASSTGTGLATGELFF	TGTGCCAGCAGTACCGGGACAGGGCTGGCGACCGGGGAGCTGTTTTTT
13	TRBV20-1	many	TRBD1	TRBJ1-4	CSASVTGNEKLFF	TGCAGTGCTAGTGTGACAGGGAATGAAAAACTGTTTTTT
16	TRBV6-5	-	TRBD1	TRBJ2-7	CASSYSRQGAINEQYF	TGTGCCAGCAGTTACTCGAGACAGGGGGCGATCAACGAGCAGTACTTC
15	TRBV12-3/TRBV12-4	few	-	TRBJ2-3	CASRARGGSTDTQYF	TGTGCCAGCAGGGCCAGGGGCGGGAGCACAGATACGCAGTATTTT
14	TRBV20-1	few	-	TRBJ1-6	CSVRDGLLNSPLHF	TGCAGTGTAAGGGACGGGTTGCTTAATTCACCCCTCCACTTT
14	TRBV2	-	-	TRBJ2-2	CASRMGGGTGELFF	TGTGCCAGCAGAATGGGAGGGGGCACCGGGGAGCTGTTTTTT